This entry concerns a single TCR beta chain. Its antigen is undetermined. This record belongs to a study of PD-1 blockade in classical Hodgkin lymphoma. The V end was cut by 0 bases, the J end by 2 bases, with 17 bases between. CDR3 length equals 18 residues. Germline V CDR1 and CDR2: SGHDN, FVKESK. Overall study results and limits: Baseline TCR diversity was reportedly lower in newly diagnosed patients than in healthy donors. It was reported as lower still in relapsed/refractory patients. CD8+ TCR diversity did not rise significantly by C4D1, unlike CD4+.

As to time point: cycle 4 day 1 (C4D1), after 5 to 7 weeks of nivolumab. Relapses following autologous stem cell transplantation were seen in all patients, with brentuximab vedotin exposure varying. Magnetic negative selection served to purify CD4+ T cells out of PBMCs that had been thawed. Generated by immunoSEQ multiplex PCR, the TCRdb table keeps only in-frame clones and is missing some. The top ten clones hold approximately 0.27% of a sample with about 32,000 clones, more than 85% of them seen once. Sequenced material: CD4+ T cells from blood, taken before the fourth cycle of nivolumab. The rearrangement links TRBV14 to TRBJ2-1, with D perhaps matching TRBD2 (5 bases). This TCR was recovered from a human donor with classical Hodgkin lymphoma. The CDR3 DNA sequence: TGTGCCAGCAGCCAAGAGGGTCGGGCCAGCGGAGCCTACAATGAGCAGTTCTTC. It yields the protein CASSQEGRASGAYNEQFF.